This T cell receptor beta chain comes out of a study of blood T cells in healthy people across ages. Findings and caveats of the study: Those diversity estimates obtained from one million T cells were thought to be underestimates. Unsorted PBMCs ruled out conclusive naive versus antigen-experienced comparison. TCR beta diversity correlated strongly with naive T cell percentage.

Comments on this clonotype: Antigen: not known.

The CDR3 totals 12 residues. V lost 5 bases and J 2 bases, leaving 8 bases between the germline ends. Germline loops: CDR1 DFQATT, CDR2 SNEGSKA (reference sequence). It was with a sample-barcoded 5' primer and a J-beta primer mix that a second PCR of about 6 to 12 cycles was run. TCRdb independently ran MiXCR on the 5' RACE reads; one entry per CDR3 protein. In the table there are hundreds of thousands of distinct CDR3 sequences, about 62% of which are singletons. This rearrangement joins TRBV20-1 to TRBJ2-3; unclear D gene. The receptor was isolated from a man under 40 in good health. The sequencing input was blood. The CDR3 DNA reads TGCAGTGCTCCCCCTAACACAGATACGCAGTATTTT. Translated: CSAPPNTDTQYF.